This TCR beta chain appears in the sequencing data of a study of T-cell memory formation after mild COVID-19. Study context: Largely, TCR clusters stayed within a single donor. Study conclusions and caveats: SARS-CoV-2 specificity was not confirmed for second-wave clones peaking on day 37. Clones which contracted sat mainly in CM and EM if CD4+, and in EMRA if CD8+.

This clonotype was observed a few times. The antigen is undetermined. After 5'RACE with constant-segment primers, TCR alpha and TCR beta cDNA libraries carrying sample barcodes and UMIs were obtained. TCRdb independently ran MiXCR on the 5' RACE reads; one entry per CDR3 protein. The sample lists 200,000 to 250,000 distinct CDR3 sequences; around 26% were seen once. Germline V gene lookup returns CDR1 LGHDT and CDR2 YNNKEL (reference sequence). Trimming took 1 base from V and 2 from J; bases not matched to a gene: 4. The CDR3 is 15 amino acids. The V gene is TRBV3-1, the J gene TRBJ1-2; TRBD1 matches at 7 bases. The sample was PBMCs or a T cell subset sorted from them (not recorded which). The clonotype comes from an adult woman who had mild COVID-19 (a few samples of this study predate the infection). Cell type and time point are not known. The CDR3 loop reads CASSQVGQTNYGYTF. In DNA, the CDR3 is TGTGCCAGCAGCCAAGTGGGACAGACCAACTATGGCTACACCTTC.